The text below deals with one T cell receptor (beta chain). Per the original data handling: Estimation of nucleated cell counts relied on the amplification of reference gene primers. This table comes from immunoSEQ multiplex PCR, and its TCRdb copy is limited to in-frame clones, with some not included. That table gives V, J and clone size, and the DNA gave D and trimming. The repertoire holds under 80,000 clones, with over 75% as singletons. Germline CDR1 GTSNPN, CDR2 SVGIG (reference sequence). After removal of 5 bases from V and 3 bases from J, the junction contained 7 bases not matched to a gene. This CDR3 contains 13 residues. This sample was included in a study of blood T cell repertoires in COVID-19. In the study overall: Samples of COVID-19 (acute and convalescent) were obtained from the United States, Italy and Spain. Sources were T cells, B-cell-depleted T cells, or PBMCs; the material itself was cDNA or gDNA.

The receptor comes from a man between 60 and 75 years old with acute or convalescent COVID-19. V and J are TRBV30 and TRBJ2-7; TRBD1 matches 7 bases. Sequenced input: peripheral blood. CDR3 in amino acids: CAWDLGQYYEQYF. The CDR3, as DNA: TGTGCCTGGGATCTGGGACAGTACTACGAGCAGTACTTC.